Shown below are 17 T cell receptor beta chains from a single sample sequenced in a study of control samples from healthy donors and cancer patients (dated by TCRdb to about 2020). Library method: the immunoSEQ multiplex PCR assay. Imported from immuneACCESS, the table was reduced by TCRdb to in-frame sequences with V and J called. These copies leave out some clones; in studies compared against another copy, an unresolved V gene accounts for under half, and the cause of the remainder is not known. Across this sample there are more than 110,000 clones, with more than 90% seen only once. The ten largest clonotypes hold around 11% of the sample. Sequences were obtained from blood. These receptors originate from a man under 40 in good health.

The rearrangement uses TRBV27 and TRBJ1-2; the D is unclear. The CDR3 is made up of 11 amino acids. Germline CDR1 and CDR2: MNHEY and SMNVEV (reference sequence). The V end lost 6 bases, the J end lost 3 bases, and 5 bases lay between the germline ends. The CDR3 DNA sequence: TGTGCCAGCAGGGGGTACTATGGCTACACCTTC. Translation gives CASRGYYGYTF.

Details on this clone: The same CDR3 can be traced to other DNA sequences in this sample. The chain recombines TRBV18 with TRBJ2-2; D is unresolved. Germline V gives CDR1 KGHSH, CDR2 LQKENI. This CDR3 has 12 amino acids. V gave up 5 bases and J gave up 2 bases, with 3 bases separating them. As DNA, the CDR3 is TGTGCCAGCTCAAGAAACACCGGGGAGCTGTTTTTT. Its translation: CASSRNTGELFF.

The gene calls are TRBV27 and TRBJ1-1; D is possibly TRBD1 (6 bases). Trimming pared 6 bases from V and 3 bases from J, leaving 17 bases between. Per the germline V gene, CDR1 is MNHEY and CDR2 is SMNVEV (reference sequence). CDR3 length: 15 amino acids. The CDR3: CASSPLLDSYTEAFF. CDR3 nucleotide sequence: TGTGCCAGCAGCCCACTCTTGGACAGCTACACTGAAGCTTTCTTT.

The chain uses TRBV6-2 or TRBV6-3 and TRBJ1-1; no firm D call. In germline, CDR1 is MNHEY, CDR2 SVGEGT. CDR3 length: 12 residues. With 2 bases removed from V and 1 base from J, the gap between germline ends came to 2 bases. The CDR3 nucleotides are TGTGCCAGCAGTTACAGGAACACTGAAGCTTTCTTT. It specifies CASSYRNTEAFF.

This sequence joins TRBV28 and TRBJ1-5; tentative D call: TRBD1 (6 bases). The germline V gene has CDR1 MDHEN and CDR2 SYDVKM. The CDR3 extends over 15 amino acids. V lost 5 bases, J lost 0 bases, and 11 bases lay in between. CDR3 residues: CASSKTQGSNQPQHF. The CDR3 bases are TGTGCCAGCAGTAAAACACAGGGTAGCAATCAGCCCCAGCATTTT.

This chain links TRBV6-5 with TRBJ1-3; D is undetermined. Deletions cut 10 bases from V and 0 bases from J, with 7 bases between. Germline CDR1 is MNHEY and CDR2 is SVGAGI. The CDR3 contains 12 residues. The chain's CDR3 is CATSHSGNTIYF. The CDR3, as DNA: TGTGCCACTAGCCACTCTGGAAACACCATATATTTT.

The chain has TRBV12-5 and TRBJ1-5; 10 bases map to TRBD1. The length of the CDR3 is 17 residues. V shed 5 bases and J 1 base; nucleotides not matched to a gene: 8. Germline-derived CDR1 and CDR2 are LGHNT and FRNRAP. Here the CDR3 DNA reads TGTGCTAGTGGTCCAGGGACAGGGGTCGGGAGCAATCAGCCCCAGCATTTT. It codes for CASGPGTGVGSNQPQHF.

This chain links TRBV24-1 with TRBJ1-1; tentative D call: TRBD1 (5 bases). Germline V gene sequence: CDR1 KGHDR, CDR2 SFDVKD. The CDR3 has 17 amino acids. Trimming cost V 4 bases and J 4 bases, with 21 bases left between them. The DNA of the CDR3 is TGTGCCACCAGTGACGGAAGGGGAGGCCCCTCGGGCACTGAAGCTTTCTTT. The encoded protein is CATSDGRGGPSGTEAFF.

This sequence joins TRBV6-4 and TRBJ1-2; 7 bases agree with TRBD1. V trimming: 5 bases; J trimming: 5 bases; junction bases outside the gene matches: 8. Germline values: CDR1 MRHNA, CDR2 SNTAGT. The CDR3 contains 14 residues. For the CDR3, the DNA is TGTGCCAGCAGTCCCAGGGGGGATACATATGGCTACACCTTC. Protein product: CASSPRGDTYGYTF.

The CDR3 region is CASRGQGVNTEAFF. The CDR3 DNA follows: TGTGCCAGCAGAGGACAGGGGGTGAACACTGAAGCTTTCTTT. The rearrangement joins TRBV6-5 to TRBJ1-1; 10 nucleotides agree with TRBD1. V shed 6 bases, J shed 0 bases, and the junction held 1 base outside the gene matches. The CDR3 runs 14 residues. The germline gives CDR1 MNHEY, CDR2 SVGAGI.

The rearrangement uses TRBV6-5 and TRBJ1-2, with a tentative D call TRBD1 (6 bases). Germline CDR1 MNHEY, CDR2 SVGAGI. This CDR3 region has 15 residues. Trimming stripped 0 bases from V and 8 bases from J, with 16 bases between. The CDR3 loop is CASSYSIGGGYGYTF. Written as DNA, the CDR3 is TGTGCCAGCAGTTACTCAATTGGAGGGGGATACGGCTACACCTTC.

The chain is built from TRBV7-9 and TRBJ1-6; D gene unclear. The CDR3 runs 13 residues. The V end lost 7 bases, the J end lost 10 bases, and 14 bases lay between the germline ends. CDR1 is SEHNR, CDR2 FQNEAQ, per germline (reference sequence). Here the CDR3 reads CASTKEWSSPLHF. In DNA, the CDR3 is TGTGCCAGCACCAAAGAGTGGAGCTCACCCCTCCACTTT.

This chain joins TRBV5-6 and TRBJ2-1; 7 bases are shared with TRBD2. This CDR3 has 16 residues. CDR1 is SGHDT, CDR2 YYEEEE, per germline. V gave up 0 bases and J gave up 2 bases; unmatched junction bases: 5. The CDR3: CASSLVAGLTYNEQFF. As DNA, the CDR3 is TGTGCCAGCAGCTTGGTAGCGGGCCTAACCTACAATGAGCAGTTCTTC.

For the CDR3, the DNA is TGTGCCAGCAGCCAACTGCCCTACACCGGGGAGCTGTTTTTT. Protein product: CASSQLPYTGELFF. The genes are TRBV14 and TRBJ2-2; unclear D gene. V shed 2 bases and J shed 3 bases, with 7 bases lying between them. This CDR3 comprises 14 residues. Germline loops: CDR1 SGHDN, CDR2 FVKESK.

The genes are TRBV7-9 and TRBJ2-3, with a tentative D call TRBD2 (6 bases). Per the germline V gene, CDR1 is SEHNR and CDR2 is FQNEAQ (reference sequence). The CDR3 loop spans 17 amino acids. The V end was cut by 4 bases, the J end by 5 bases, with 22 bases between. The CDR3 coding sequence is TGTGCCAGCAGCTACTATTGGGGCAGGGACTCTGAAGATACGCAGTATTTT. Its translation is CASSYYWGRDSEDTQYF.

The chain is built from TRBV24-1 and TRBJ2-5, with TRBD2 matching over 8 bases. This CDR3 has 13 residues. J was trimmed by 7 bases and V by 4 bases; bases with no gene match: 4. CDR1 and CDR2 from the germline V gene are KGHDR and SFDVKD. The CDR3 DNA reads as TGTGCCACCAGTGACCCCGGGAGGGGGACCCAGTACTTC. This gives the protein CATSDPGRGTQYF.

This chain links TRBV2 with TRBJ1-2; D not resolved. This CDR3 comprises 15 residues. Germline-derived CDR1 and CDR2 are SNHLY and FYNNEI. V was trimmed by 3 bases and J by 0 bases, leaving 11 bases between them. The DNA for the CDR3 is TGTGCCAGCAGTGATTGGGAGAACACTAACTATGGCTACACCTTC. Protein product: CASSDWENTNYGYTF.